A selection of T cell receptor beta chains follows, all from one sample in a study of blood T cell repertoires in COVID-19. This table comes from immunoSEQ multiplex PCR, and its TCRdb copy is limited to in-frame clones, with some not included. Seen here are 270,000 or so clones, approximately 81% observed once, and the top ten hold around 2.9%. The sequencing sample was made of peripheral blood. These receptors were obtained from a woman under 30 with acute or convalescent COVID-19. Both conserved end residues are part of each CDR3. The D gene is left open where the match is weak. Not every row has a clone size; where given, it reads once, few, many or a size class.

TRBV2	once	TRBD2	TRBJ2-1	TGTGCCAGCATACCTAGCGGGACTCTCTCCTACAATGAGCAGTTCTTC	CASIPSGTLSYNEQFF
TRBV6-5	NA	TRBD2	TRBJ2-7	TGTGCCAGCAGGAAGAACTTACTAGCGGCCTACGAGCAGTACTTC	CASRKNLLAAYEQYF
TRBV14	NA	NA	TRBJ1-3	TGTGCCAGCAGCCAAGGAGTAAGGGGCCCAAAAGGTGGAAACACCATATATTTT	CASSQGVRGPKGGNTIYF
TRBV4-3	once	TRBD2	TRBJ2-1	TGCGCCAGCAGCCAAGGTCGAGCGGGGCATAATGAGCAGTTCTTC	CASSQGRAGHNEQFF
TRBV19	NA	TRBD2	TRBJ2-1	TGTGCCAGTAGTATTGGCCTGGCTAGCGGGAGGAACAATGAGCAGTTCTTC	CASSIGLASGRNNEQFF
TRBV6-2/TRBV6-3	NA	TRBD1	TRBJ1-1	TGTGCCAGCAGTGCCGACAGGGGGGTGGACACTGAAGCTTTCTTT	CASSADRGVDTEAFF
TRBV7-9	NA	TRBD1	TRBJ1-2	TGTGCCAGCAGCCCCGGGACAGCTTATGGCTACACCTTC	CASSPGTAYGYTF
TRBV4-3	NA	NA	TRBJ1-1	TGCGCCAGCAGCCAAGCCCCAAAGACAGAGAACACTGAAGCTTTCTTT	CASSQAPKTENTEAFF
TRBV18	NA	TRBD2	TRBJ2-3	TGTGCCAGCTCATCACTAAAGCCTAGCGGGAGTACAGATACGCAGTATTTT	CASSSLKPSGSTDTQYF
TRBV4-1	NA	NA	TRBJ1-5	TGCGCCAGCAGCCGCGAGGATGCAGGGGATCAGCCCCAGCATTTT	CASSREDAGDQPQHF
TRBV6-5	once	TRBD1	TRBJ1-1	TGTGCCAGCAGGACAGGGGCCAACACTGAAGCTTTCTTT	CASRTGANTEAFF
TRBV20-1	NA	NA	TRBJ1-6	TGCAGTGCTAGAGAAAGCCGGCCCCTCCACTTT	CSARESRPLHF
TRBV6-6	NA	NA	TRBJ2-1	TGTGCCAGCAGTCAGAAGGGGTATCGCAATGAGCAGTTCTTC	CASSQKGYRNEQFF
TRBV7-2	NA	TRBD2	TRBJ2-1	TGTGCCAGCAGCTTAGCAACTAGCGGGATATACAATGAGCAGTTCTTC	CASSLATSGIYNEQFF
TRBV5-8	NA	TRBD1	TRBJ1-4	TGTGCCAGCAGCTTGGGCAGGGGGGAAGCTAATGAAAAACTGTTTTTT	CASSLGRGEANEKLFF
TRBV3-1/TRBV3-2	NA	TRBD2	TRBJ2-7	TGTGCCAGCAGCCAATCTAGCGGGATCTGGAACGAGCAGTACTTC	CASSQSSGIWNEQYF
TRBV19	NA	TRBD1	TRBJ2-3	TGTGCCAGTAGTATAGGGACAGGGCGTTCTAGCACAGATACGCAGTATTTT	CASSIGTGRSSTDTQYF
TRBV11-2	NA	NA	TRBJ2-2	TGTGCCAGCAGCCAGGTGGCCGGGGAGCTGTTTTTT	CASSQVAGELFF